Each of the 30 T cell receptor beta chains below was sequenced from the same sample in a study of cytomegalovirus exposure and HLA in healthy donors. TCRdb's table, derived via immunoSEQ multiplex PCR, lists solely in-frame clones and lacks some. Of around 130,000 clones listed, about 90% were seen once; the top ten hold over 3%. The sequencing sample was made of PBMCs. These receptors came from a young man in good health and CMV-seronegative.

The chain uses TRBV4-2 and TRBJ1-2; 7 bases agree with TRBD1. The CDR3 is 15 amino acids. J was trimmed by 3 bases and V by 2 bases; bases with no gene match: 6. CDR1 is LGHNA and CDR2 is YNFKEQ in the germline V gene. DNA of the CDR3: TGTGCCAGCAGCCAACAAAATCAGGGGGACTATGGCTACACCTTC. Translated, it gives CASSQQNQGDYGYTF.

The chain recombines TRBV6-5 with TRBJ2-5; maybe TRBD1 (6 bases). Germline V gene sequence: CDR1 MNHEY, CDR2 SVGAGI. Trimming took off 6 bases at V and 7 bases at J, with 21 bases between the two ends. The CDR3 length is 15 residues. The CDR3 DNA follows: TGTGCCAGCAGCATAGACGGGACAAGCTCGCGGACCCAGTACTTC. Residues: CASSIDGTSSRTQYF.

The chain carries TRBV5-4 and TRBJ2-7, with TRBD2 matching over 8 bases. Germline V gives CDR1 SGHNT, CDR2 YYREEE (reference sequence). The CDR3 covers 15 residues. V dropped 0 bases and J dropped 3; count of bases not matched to a gene: 5. The CDR3 nucleotides read TGTGCCAGCAGCTTGGGCGGGGGGACTTTCTACGAGCAGTACTTC. It specifies CASSLGGGTFYEQYF.

V is TRBV29-1 and J is TRBJ2-7; D is possibly TRBD1 (5 bases). Deletions cut 5 bases from V and 0 bases from J, with 11 bases between. Germline loops: CDR1 SQVTM, CDR2 ANQGSEA. The CDR3 has 13 residues. The chain's CDR3 is CSVWQGSSYEQYF. The CDR3 bases are TGCAGCGTTTGGCAGGGAAGCTCCTACGAGCAGTACTTC.

J is TRBJ1-4 and V is TRBV9; tentatively, D is TRBD1 (5 bases). Trimming pared 0 bases from V and 8 bases from J, leaving 8 bases between. This CDR3 is 13 amino acids long. Germline CDR1 is SGDLS and CDR2 is YYNGEE. For the CDR3, the DNA is TGTGCCAGCAGCGTAGAGAAGGGGGAAAAACTGTTTTTT. This codes for CASSVEKGEKLFF.

This rearrangement joins TRBV18 to TRBJ2-4, with 8 bases lining up with TRBD1. Per the germline V gene, CDR1 is KGHSH and CDR2 is LQKENI. The CDR3 runs 14 residues. V trimming: 3 bases; J trimming: 7 bases; junction bases outside the gene matches: 5. The CDR3 nucleotides read TGTGCCAGCTCACCGGGGGACAGGAGTAACATTCAGTACTTC. Residues: CASSPGDRSNIQYF. Using reference TRBV18 and TRBJ2-4 for the parts outside the CDR3, the full variable domain is NAGVMQNPRHLVRRRGQEARLRCSPMKGHSHVYWYRQLPEEGLKFMVYLQKENIIDESGMPKERFSAEFPKEGPSILRIQQVVRGDSAAYFCASSPGDRSNIQYFGAGTRLSVL.

This clone was recorded only once. The chain combines TRBV4-1 with TRBJ1-2; D is unresolved. This CDR3 comprises 15 residues. Germline CDR1 and CDR2: MGHRA and YSYEKL. V shed 0 bases and J shed 4 bases, with 12 bases lying between them. Here the CDR3 DNA reads TGCGCCAGCAGCCAAGATTTTGCAGGTCCCTATGGCTACACCTTC. Translated, it gives CASSQDFAGPYGYTF.

This sequence joins TRBV6-5 and TRBJ1-6; TRBD1 matches 7 bases. The length of the CDR3 is 13 residues. Germline assignment: CDR1 MNHEY and CDR2 SVGAGI. V gave up 4 bases and J gave up 8 bases; unmatched junction bases: 2. DNA for the CDR3: TGTGCCAGCAGTTCACAGGGGTATTCACCCCTCCACTTT. Its protein product is CASSSQGYSPLHF.

Points on this clone: Its ends do not fully match the called genes, so a read error is possible. The gene calls are TRBV5-6 and TRBJ1-1; possible D gene TRBD1, 5 bases. The CDR3 consists of 14 residues. Germline V CDR1 and CDR2: SGHDT, YYEEEE. The CDR3 coding sequence is TGTGCCAGCACCTTGGGGCGGAGGAACACTGAAGCTTTCTTT. Its translation: CASTLGRRNTEAFF.

Of note for this clone: The same CDR3 is also encoded by other DNA sequences in this sample. The chain couples TRBV4-1 to TRBJ2-7, with D perhaps TRBD2 (5 bases). Trimming took off 1 base at V and 4 bases at J, with 8 bases between the two ends. The CDR3 has 13 amino acids. CDR1 and CDR2 (germline): MGHRA, YSYEKL. CDR3 DNA sequence: TGCGCCAGCAGCCAAGGTGGAGGTTACGAGCAGTACTTC. Its protein product is CASSQGGGYEQYF.

V and J are TRBV2 and TRBJ2-7; perhaps TRBD1 as D (5 bases). Germline assignment: CDR1 SNHLY and CDR2 FYNNEI. Trimming cost V 2 bases and J 3 bases, with 11 bases left between them. The CDR3 covers 14 residues. CDR3 amino acids: CASSEYRINYEQYF. The DNA of the CDR3 is TGTGCCAGCAGTGAATACAGGATTAACTACGAGCAGTACTTC.

The J gene is TRBJ1-2, the V gene TRBV6-5; D unresolved. This CDR3 spans 15 amino acids. Germline values: CDR1 MNHEY, CDR2 SVGAGI. V shed 2 bases and J shed 0 bases, with 10 bases lying between them. CDR3 bases: TGTGCCAGCAGTTACCGGAGGGTGTCTAACTATGGCTACACCTTC. Protein sequence: CASSYRRVSNYGYTF.

V usage is TRBV25-1 and J usage is TRBJ2-1; the match to TRBD2 covers 10 bases. In germline, CDR1 is MGHDK, CDR2 SYGVNS. V was clipped by 3 bases and J by 1 base; unmatched bases: 9. The CDR3 is 18 amino acids. The CDR3 loop is CASSDVPSGGPSYNEQFF. CDR3 DNA sequence: TGTGCCAGCAGTGATGTCCCTAGCGGGGGCCCATCCTACAATGAGCAGTTCTTC. Full variable domain (rest looked up from reference TRBV25-1 and TRBJ2-1): EADIYQTPRYLVIGTGKKITLECSQTMGHDKMYWYQQDPGMELHLIHYSYGVNSTEKGDLSSESTVSRIRTEHFPLTLESARPSHTSQYLCASSDVPSGGPSYNEQFFGPGTRLTVL.

The gene calls are TRBV10-2 and TRBJ1-3, with 9 bases matching TRBD1. CDR3 length: 14 amino acids. The germline gives CDR1 WSHSY, CDR2 SAAADI. V dropped 6 bases and J dropped 4; count of bases not matched to a gene: 4. CDR3: CASRGTGTGNTIYF. The DNA of the CDR3 is TGCGCCAGCAGAGGGACAGGGACCGGAAACACCATATATTTT.

The V and J genes are TRBV7-8 and TRBJ1-5; 8 positions agree with TRBD1. The CDR3 covers 16 residues. Germline CDR1 reads SGHVS; CDR2 reads FQNEAQ. V was clipped by 5 bases and J by 4 bases; unmatched bases: 10. The CDR3 nucleotides read TGTGCCAGCAGCAAAGAGATCAGGGGGCTGAATCAGCCCCAGCATTTT. This encodes CASSKEIRGLNQPQHF.

The count of this clone is one. CDR3 sequence: CASSPGTENTEAFF. The CDR3 coding sequence is TGTGCCAGCTCACCCGGGACAGAGAACACTGAAGCTTTCTTT. V gene TRBV18 combines with J gene TRBJ1-1, with 7 bases lining up with TRBD1. Germline CDR1 is KGHSH and CDR2 is LQKENI. The CDR3 runs to 14 residues. V lost 3 bases to trimming and J lost 1 base; unmatched junction nucleotides: 2.

The rearrangement uses TRBV10-1 and TRBJ2-1; 7 nucleotides line up with TRBD2. The CDR3 totals 15 residues. Germline V lookup: CDR1 WNHNN, CDR2 SYGVQD (reference sequence). V dropped 4 bases and J dropped 4; count of bases not matched to a gene: 7. CDR3 DNA sequence: TGCGCCAGCAGTGGGCCTAGCGGAATATACAATGAGCAGTTCTTC. Its translation is CASSGPSGIYNEQFF.

CDR3 coding DNA: TGTGCCAGCAGCTACGGGGGTGGGCAGCCCCAGCATTTT. It encodes CASSYGGGQPQHF. The rearrangement uses TRBV7-8 and TRBJ1-5; possibly TRBD1 for D (5 bases). V was clipped by 4 bases and J by 7 bases, with 11 bases between them. The length of the CDR3 is 13 residues. Germline CDR1 SGHVS, CDR2 FQNEAQ.

This chain uses TRBV5-1 with TRBJ2-7; 10 positions match TRBD2. This CDR3 comprises 18 residues. Trimming took 0 bases from V and 4 from J; bases not matched to a gene: 13. Germline lookup yields CDR1 SGHRS and CDR2 YFSETQ. CDR3 in DNA: TGCGCCAGCAGCTTGGCGCTAGCGGGGGTAGCCGATGGGTACGAGCAGTACTTC. Protein product: CASSLALAGVADGYEQYF.

The rearrangement uses TRBV6-5 and TRBJ2-2; 7 bases fit TRBD2. The CDR3 is 16 amino acids. The germline gives CDR1 MNHEY, CDR2 SVGAGI. V trimming: 4 bases; J trimming: 3 bases; junction bases outside the gene matches: 8. DNA for the CDR3: TGTGCCAGCAGTTCCGAGCGGGGCAGTTACACCGGGGAGCTGTTTTTT. This translates into CASSSERGSYTGELFF.

CDR3 in amino acids: CASSPSGVNTEAFF. For the CDR3, the DNA is TGCGCCAGCAGCCCCTCGGGGGTTAACACTGAAGCTTTCTTT. The chain carries TRBV5-1 and TRBJ1-1, with a weak D call TRBD1 (5 bases). Germline values: CDR1 SGHRS, CDR2 YFSETQ. V shed 4 bases and J shed 2 bases, with 12 bases lying between them. The CDR3 contains 14 residues. The entire variable domain, with the rest obtained from reference TRBV5-1 and TRBJ1-1, is as follows: KAGVTQTPRYLIKTRGQQVTLSCSPISGHRSVSWYQQTPGQGLQFLFEYFSETQRNKGNFPGRFSGRQFSNSRSEMNVSTLELGDSALYLCASSPSGVNTEAFFGQGTRLTVV.

On this clone itself: Other DNA sequences in this sample translate to the same CDR3. The rearrangement uses TRBV6-5 and TRBJ1-1; D is perhaps TRBD1 (5 bases). In germline, CDR1 is MNHEY, CDR2 SVGAGI. The CDR3 has 14 residues. V lost 3 bases, J lost 1 base, and 9 bases lay in between. The CDR3 loop reads CASSYRGPNTEAFF. The DNA for the CDR3 is TGTGCCAGCAGTTATAGGGGCCCGAACACTGAAGCTTTCTTT.

The chain is built from TRBV7-9 and TRBJ1-4; TRBD1 aligns across 8 bases. The trim removed 1 base at V and 6 bases at J, leaving 7 bases unmatched. The CDR3 has 16 residues. Germline-derived CDR1 and CDR2 are SEHNR and FQNEAQ (reference sequence). In nucleotides, the CDR3 is TGTGCCAGCAGCTTAGAGTCAGGGGGCAACGATGAAAAACTGTTTTTT. Translated: CASSLESGGNDEKLFF.

The chain uses TRBV6-1 and TRBJ2-3, with TRBD1 matching over 11 bases. V lost 7 bases and J lost 4; bases outside the gene matches: 4. Germline CDR1 MNHNS, CDR2 SASEGT. The CDR3 totals 14 residues. The CDR3 sequence: CASTSGQGADTQYF. The CDR3 region has the DNA TGTGCCAGCACCTCGGGACAGGGGGCAGATACGCAGTATTTT.

The gene calls are TRBV5-1 and TRBJ2-7; D unclear. Per germline, CDR1 SGHRS and CDR2 YFSETQ. V was shortened by 4 bases and J by 3 bases, with 5 bases between the two germline ends. CDR3 length equals 11 residues. The CDR3 spells CASSAVYEQYF. CDR3 nucleotide sequence: TGCGCCAGCAGCGCGGTCTACGAGCAGTACTTC.

This chain connects TRBV7-2 to TRBJ2-7; TRBD1 matches 12 bases. The CDR3 consists of 15 residues. Germline V lookup: CDR1 SGHTA, CDR2 FQGNSA. With V trimmed by 5 bases and J by 3 bases, 5 bases remained unmatched. The CDR3, as DNA: TGTGCCAGCAGCGCGGGACAGGGGGCTAGCTACGAGCAGTACTTC. It specifies CASSAGQGASYEQYF.

V usage is TRBV9 and J usage is TRBJ1-3; tentative D call: TRBD1 (5 bases). Trimming pared 0 bases from V and 2 bases from J, leaving 9 bases between. The germline V gene encodes CDR1 SGDLS and CDR2 YYNGEE. This CDR3 contains 15 residues. The CDR3 bases are TGTGCCAGCAGCGTAGCTTTAGGGGCTGGAAACACCATATATTTT. Its protein is CASSVALGAGNTIYF.

The J gene is TRBJ2-3, the V gene TRBV6-6; 12 bases match TRBD1. There are 16 residues in the CDR3. V was clipped by 1 base and J by 5 bases; unmatched bases: 4. Germline CDR1 and CDR2: MNHNY and SVGAGI (reference sequence). CDR3 sequence reads: CASSYLGQGALDTQYF. The CDR3 DNA is TGTGCCAGCAGTTACTTGGGACAGGGGGCCTTAGATACGCAGTATTTT.

The V and J genes are TRBV7-8 and TRBJ1-3, with a tentative D call TRBD1 (6 bases). This CDR3 comprises 16 residues. Germline CDR1 reads SGHVS; CDR2 reads FQNEAQ. V lost 1 base, J lost 0 bases, and 10 bases lay in between. The CDR3 here is CASSLDRVSSGNTIYF. In nucleotides, the CDR3 is TGTGCCAGCAGCTTAGACAGGGTTAGCTCTGGAAACACCATATATTTT.

CDR3 in amino acids: CASAPSTVSYNEQFF. The CDR3 nucleotides read TGTGCCAGCGCGCCTTCGACAGTTTCCTACAATGAGCAGTTCTTC. The gene calls are TRBV2 and TRBJ2-1; D is possibly TRBD1 (5 bases). V lost 8 bases, J lost 1 base, and 15 bases lay in between. This CDR3 region has 15 residues. The germline CDR1 and CDR2 sequences are SNHLY and FYNNEI.